What follows are 26 T cell receptor beta chains derived from one specimen sequenced in a study of T cells in Graves' hyperthyroidism and ophthalmopathy. TCR beta CDR3 sequences were amplified from RNA transcripts. With the HTBI primer set, the TCR CDR3 went through a first round of RT-PCR. TCRdb passed the multiplex PCR reads through MiXCR, listing each CDR3 protein once. The sample contains a few hundred thousand distinct CDR3 sequences, 40% to 50% of which appear only once. The sample comprised peripheral blood or thyroid tissue (not recorded which). The receptors were gathered from an adult woman with Graves' disease, either hyperthyroidism or ophthalmopathy (not recorded which).

This clonotype was seen a single time. This is likely a read error, given that the CDR3 carries no conserved phenylalanine or tryptophan at its end. The DNA is left out, because the CDR3 cannot be placed on it with certainty; the CDR3 is given as TCRdb lists it. The genes are TRBV7-9 and TRBJ2-7. The germline V gene encodes CDR1 SEHNR and CDR2 FQNEAQ (reference sequence). The CDR3 extends over 12 residues, inclusive of both ends. CDR3 residues: CASTLRVPTSST.

This clonotype was picked up a small number of times. J is TRBJ1-2 and V is TRBV14; D is undetermined. The V and J ends lost 3 bases and 8 bases respectively, with 19 bases between them. The CDR3 consists of 15 residues. In germline, CDR1 is SGHDN, CDR2 FVKESK. The CDR3 DNA sequence: TGTGCCAGCAGCCATGCGATCCGAGTACCCGGGGGCTACACCTTC. This codes for CASSHAIRVPGGYTF.

On this clonotype: This could be a read error, since a much larger clone is one nucleotide away. This sequence joins TRBV6-5 and TRBJ2-7; the match to TRBD1 covers 10 bases. CDR1 is MNHEY, CDR2 SVGAGI, per germline. This CDR3 comprises 15 residues. CDR3 in amino acids: CASSYSGTGAYEEYF. CDR3 coding DNA: TGTGCCAGCAGTTACTCCGGGACAGGGGCCTACGAGGAGTACTTC.

This clonotype was picked up many times. CDR3 sequence reads: CASRTRQGVDSPLHF. The CDR3 DNA is TGTGCCAGCAGGACGCGACAGGGGGTAGATTCACCCCTCCACTTT. The chain employs TRBV2 and TRBJ1-6, with 9 positions matching TRBD1. CDR3 size: 15 residues. With 6 bases clipped from V and 8 bases from J, the junction kept 8 bases outside the gene matches. CDR1 and CDR2 (germline): SNHLY, FYNNEI.

The J gene is TRBJ1-5, the V gene TRBV7-9; the match to TRBD1 covers 9 bases. J was trimmed by 6 bases and V by 6 bases; bases with no gene match: 12. CDR3 length: 16 residues. The V gene's germline CDR1 is SEHNR and CDR2 FQNEAQ (reference sequence). CDR3 sequence (DNA): TGTGCCAGCAGTTCCGGGACAGGGCTTGGGTTTCAGCCCCAGCATTTT. Residues: CASSSGTGLGFQPQHF.

V usage is TRBV10-2 and J usage is TRBJ2-7; the match to TRBD1 covers 9 bases. The CDR3 spans 14 residues. V trimming: 7 bases; J trimming: 1 base; junction bases outside the gene matches: 5. The germline V gene has CDR1 WSHSY and CDR2 SAAADI. CDR3 sequence reads: CASTTTGGSYEQYF. CDR3 bases: TGCGCCAGCACCACGACAGGGGGTTCCTACGAGCAGTACTTC.

The chain combines TRBV15 with TRBJ2-5, with D possibly being TRBD1 or TRBD2 (5 bases each). V lost 0 bases to trimming and J lost 9 bases, with 17 bases between them. Per germline, CDR1 LNHNV and CDR2 YYDKDF (reference sequence). This CDR3 spans 15 amino acids. Here the CDR3 reads CATSRDKAEGEPQYF. The CDR3 DNA follows: TGTGCCACCAGCAGAGATAAGGCGGAAGGGGAGCCCCAGTACTTC. The full variable domain, its missing parts supplied by reference TRBV15 and TRBJ2-5, is DAMVIQNPRYQVTQFGKPVTLSCSQTLNHNVMYWYQQKSSQAPKLLFHYYDKDFNNEADTPDNFQSRRPNTSFCFLDIRSPGLGDTAMYLCATSRDKAEGEPQYFGPGTRLLVL.

This clonotype has a handful of counts. The gene calls are TRBV12-3 or TRBV12-4 and TRBJ1-5, with a possible D match to TRBD1 (6 bases). The CDR3 extends over 15 amino acids. V was shortened by 7 bases and J by 6 bases, with 19 bases between the two germline ends. Written as DNA, the CDR3 is TGTGCCAGCATCTCTTCAGGGGAGGGGAGTCAGCCCCAGCATTTT. It is translated as CASISSGEGSQPQHF.

This chain uses TRBV29-1 with TRBJ2-7; possible D gene TRBD2, 5 bases. Per germline, CDR1 SQVTM and CDR2 ANQGSEA. This CDR3 has 13 residues. V gave up 6 bases and J gave up 0 bases, with 12 bases separating them. For the CDR3, the DNA is TGCAGCGTAGGACTCATGAGCTCCTACGAGCAGTACTTC. Its protein is CSVGLMSSYEQYF.

The chain combines TRBV7-2 with TRBJ2-7; no firm D call. Looked up from germline, CDR1 is SGHTA and CDR2 is FQGNSA. V lost 6 bases to trimming and J lost 2 bases, with 11 bases between them. The CDR3 runs to 13 residues. Here the CDR3 reads CASSPTAPYEQYF. The CDR3 DNA sequence: TGTGCCAGCAGTCCGACGGCACCCTACGAGCAGTACTTC.

This clonotype has a count of ten or more. This chain joins TRBV12-3 or TRBV12-4 and TRBJ1-5; D remains ambiguous. The CDR3 sequence is 13 residues long. The V gene lost 3 bases and the J gene lost 7 bases, with 10 bases spanning the gap. This chain's CDR3 is CASSFHIEQPQHF. The CDR3 nucleotides are TGTGCCAGCAGTTTTCACATAGAACAGCCCCAGCATTTT.

The J gene is TRBJ1-1, the V gene TRBV7-3; unclear D gene. Germline V gene data show CDR1 as SGHTA and CDR2 as FQGTGA. The CDR3 contains 12 residues. V was trimmed by 5 bases and J by 6 bases, leaving 10 bases between them. The CDR3 coding sequence is TGTGCCAGCAGCGCCAGTGTATCTGAAGCTTTCTTT. Its translation: CASSASVSEAFF. Variable domain in full (rest from reference TRBV7-3 and TRBJ1-1): GAGVSQTPSNKVTEKGKYVELRCDPISGHTALYWYRQSLGQGPEFLIYFQGTGAADDSGLPNDRFFAVRPEGSVSTLKIQRTERGDSAVYLCASSASVSEAFFGQGTRLTVV.

On this clonotype: This may be a read error: a much more frequent sequence differs by one nucleotide. The chain joins TRBV20-1 to TRBJ2-7; 8 bases map to TRBD1. The CDR3 is made up of 13 amino acids. CDR1 and CDR2 from the germline V gene are DFQATT and SNEGSKA (reference sequence). CDR3 protein: CSAPDRGDYKQYF. As DNA, the CDR3 is TGCAGTGCCCCCGACAGGGGTGACTACAAGCAGTACTTC.

This clonotype appeared a few times. The junction departs from the called germline gene at one end, perhaps through a read error. The chain recombines TRBV6-6 with TRBJ2-5, with 7 bases lining up with TRBD2. Germline V gene data show CDR1 as MNHNY and CDR2 as SVGAGI (reference sequence). CDR3 length equals 14 residues. Written as DNA, the CDR3 is TGTGCCAGCAGTGCCCTAGCGGTACAAGGGACCCAGTACTTC. This translates into CASSALAVQGTQYF.

J is TRBJ1-2 and V is TRBV6-1; D call uncertain. CDR1 is MNHNS, CDR2 SASEGT, per germline. CDR3 length: 12 residues. Trimming pared 6 bases from V and 12 bases from J, leaving 17 bases between. The CDR3 is CASSLSVSGNTF. The CDR3, as DNA: TGTGCCAGCAGCCTTTCTGTCTCTGGAAACACCTTC.

To note about this clonotype: A clone one base away is much larger, so this may be a read error. This chain links TRBV6-5 with TRBJ2-7, with 8 bases that match TRBD1. The J call may be in error: the DNA end matches TRBJ2-1 better. The length of the CDR3 is 15 residues. Germline V gene sequence: CDR1 MNHEY, CDR2 SVGAGI. In DNA, the CDR3 is TGTGCCAGCAGTTACGTGCAGGGGGCGTCCTACGAGCAGTTCTTC. Translating gives CASSYVQGASYEQFF.

This clonotype has ten or more counts. It may be a read error: a sequence one base away is much more abundant. This rearrangement joins TRBV10-3 to TRBJ1-3; a possible D gene is TRBD1 (6 bases). This CDR3 contains 16 residues. The ends were cut back, 0 bases at V and 2 bases at J, with 11 bases in the middle. Germline values: CDR1 ENHRY, CDR2 SYGVKD. The CDR3 nucleotides read TGTGCCATCAGTGAGTCCACAGGGTCCCCTGGAAACACCATATATTTT. Translated, it gives CAISESTGSPGNTIYF.

CDR3 in DNA: TGCGCCAGCAGCCACGCGCAACCGGGACGGAGCTCCTACGAGCAGTACTTC. Its protein product is CASSHAQPGRSSYEQYF. This chain connects TRBV5-1 to TRBJ2-7, with D possibly being TRBD1 or TRBD2 (5 bases each). CDR1 is SGHRS and CDR2 is YFSETQ in the germline V gene. The CDR3 has 17 amino acids. Trimming cost V 4 bases and J 0 bases, with 20 bases left between them.

Ten or more counts support this clonotype. The gene calls are TRBV5-1 and TRBJ2-5; TRBD1 matches at 9 bases. The V gene end was trimmed by 0 bases and the J gene end by 5 bases; junction bases not matched to a gene: 8. Germline loops: CDR1 SGHRS, CDR2 YFSETQ. The CDR3 spans 16 residues. The CDR3 sequence is CASSLDNRTGAETQYF. The CDR3 DNA reads TGCGCCAGCAGCTTGGACAATCGGACAGGGGCCGAGACCCAGTACTTC.

V is TRBV7-3 and J is TRBJ1-5; D unresolved. In germline, CDR1 is SGHTA, CDR2 FQGTGA. This CDR3 comprises 15 residues. Trimming pared 3 bases from V and 11 bases from J, leaving 20 bases between. The CDR3 DNA is TGTGCCAGCAGCTTTGGACTAGCGGACCAAGAGACCCAGCATTTT. It is translated as CASSFGLADQETQHF.

This clonotype was detected many times. The chain uses TRBV6-5 and TRBJ2-7; perhaps TRBD1 as D (6 bases). V was pared by 5 bases and J by 3 bases, with 11 bases between. Germline CDR1 MNHEY, CDR2 SVGAGI. CDR3 length equals 13 residues. The CDR3 spells CASSQGGDYEQYF. CDR3 nucleotides: TGTGCCAGCAGTCAAGGGGGAGACTACGAGCAGTACTTC.

This clonotype was seen a single time. This chain links TRBV19 with TRBJ1-4; D gene uncertain. Germline loops: CDR1 LNHDA, CDR2 SQIVND (reference sequence). The CDR3 has 16 amino acids. V was pared by 6 bases and J by 3 bases, with 17 bases between. The CDR3 sequence: CASSPERARANEKLFF. As DNA, the CDR3 is TGTGCCAGTAGCCCTGAGAGGGCCCGAGCTAATGAAAAACTGTTTTTT. The full variable domain, in which reference TRBV19 and TRBJ1-4 provide the parts outside the CDR3, is DGGITQSPKYLFRKEGQNVTLSCEQNLNHDAMYWYRQDPGQGLRLIYYSQIVNDFQKGDIAEGYSVSREKKESFPLTVTSAQKNPTAFYLCASSPERARANEKLFFGSGTQLSVL.

This clonotype showed up many times. The genes are TRBV7-6 and TRBJ1-5; 11 bases map to TRBD1. CDR1 SGHVS and CDR2 FNYEAQ come from the germline V gene. This CDR3 region has 15 residues. Germline trimming cut 5 bases from V and 4 bases from J; bases unmatched to any gene: 4. CDR3 DNA sequence: TGTGCCAGCAGCCGGGGGGACAGGGGGAATCAGCCCCAGCATTTT. This sequence encodes CASSRGDRGNQPQHF.

The chain employs TRBV15 and TRBJ2-7; D is ambiguous. Trimming shortened V by 0 bases and J by 3 bases, and 12 bases separated the two germline ends. The V gene's germline CDR1 is LNHNV and CDR2 YYDKDF (reference sequence). The CDR3 runs to 15 residues. CDR3 sequence (DNA): TGTGCCACCAGCAGAGAAAAGGACGGTTTCTACGAGCAGTACTTC. It is translated as CATSREKDGFYEQYF.

This clonotype was recorded many times. The rearrangement uses TRBV5-6 and TRBJ1-1; D is unclear. V lost 5 bases to trimming and J lost 0 bases, with 5 bases between them. There are 12 residues in the CDR3. Germline V gene data show CDR1 as SGHDT and CDR2 as YYEEEE. The chain's CDR3 is CASRGLNTEAFF. The CDR3 DNA reads as TGTGCCAGCAGAGGGCTGAACACTGAAGCTTTCTTT.

This clonotype was detected ten times or more. The gene calls are TRBV6-2 or TRBV6-3 and TRBJ2-5; TRBD2 matches 11 bases. CDR3 length equals 12 residues. The germline V gene encodes CDR1 MNHEY and CDR2 SVGEGT. Trimming removed 8 bases from V and 6 bases from J; junction bases left unmatched: 2. The CDR3 reads CASGTSGQTQYF. CDR3 in DNA: TGTGCCAGCGGGACTAGCGGTCAGACCCAGTACTTC.